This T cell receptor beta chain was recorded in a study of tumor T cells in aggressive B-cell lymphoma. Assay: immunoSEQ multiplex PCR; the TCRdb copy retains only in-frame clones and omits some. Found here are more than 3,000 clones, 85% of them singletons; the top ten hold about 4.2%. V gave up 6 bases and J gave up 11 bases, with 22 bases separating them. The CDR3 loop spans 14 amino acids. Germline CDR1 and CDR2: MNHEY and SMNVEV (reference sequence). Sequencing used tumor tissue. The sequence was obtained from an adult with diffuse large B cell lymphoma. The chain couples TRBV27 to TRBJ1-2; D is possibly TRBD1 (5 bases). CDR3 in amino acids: CASSPPIGGVGYTF. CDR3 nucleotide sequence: TGTGCCAGCAGCCCCCCGATTGGAGGGGTCGGGTACACCTTC.